This T cell receptor (beta chain) came from a study of T-cell reconstitution after alpha-beta-depleted transplantation in children. Study-level findings and limits: Several hundred rapidly expanded clones from non-depleted graft cells reportedly supplied alpha-beta T cells about two months post-transplant. The main origin of T-cell counts and diversity one year after transplant was newly produced T cells. Where some patients showed high TCRbeta diversity at day 60, it came from recipient T cells and thymic progenitors that had survived.

Unique molecular identifiers were built into the TCRbeta library. From the PCR reads, TCRdb called clonotypes with MiXCR, one entry per CDR3 protein. The data hold a few hundred thousand distinct CDR3 sequences, with under 15% observed a single time. This clonotype came up a few times. Antigen specificity is unknown. The V end was cut by 6 bases, the J end by 4 bases, with 12 bases between. CDR3 length: 13 amino acids. This clonotype was obtained from a male patient between 5 and 17 years old who had a stem cell transplant for acute myeloid leukemia, so the T cells may come from the graft donor. The input for sequencing was PBMCs, mostly from graft donor cells, taken 360 days after TCRalphabeta/CD19-depleted stem cell transplant. The chain employs TRBV12-3 or TRBV12-4 and TRBJ2-5; TRBD1 might be the D (7 bases). The CDR3 DNA reads as TGTGCCAGCAGCCTTCAGGGGGGAGAGACCCAGTACTTC. Protein: CASSLQGGETQYF.